These 9 T cell receptor beta chains share one sample of origin, sequenced in a study of human T cells and chemical hapten exposure. Extraction yielded total RNA from whole blood (unfractionated). TCRdb processed the 5' RACE reads anew with MiXCR; each CDR3 protein has one entry. The sample lists about 140,000 distinct CDR3 sequences, roughly 4% seen once, with over 1.2% in the top ten. These receptors all come from a female donor in good health.

This clonotype was counted at least ten times. V and J are TRBV20-1 and TRBJ2-1; 7 positions match TRBD2. The germline gives CDR1 DFQATT, CDR2 SNEGSKA (reference sequence). The CDR3 is 15 residues long. The trim removed 2 bases at V and 5 bases at J, leaving 9 bases unmatched. Here the CDR3 reads CSARPLGGFNNEQFF. The CDR3 DNA reads as TGCAGTGCTAGACCTCTCGGGGGGTTTAACAATGAGCAGTTCTTC.

This clonotype occurred many times. This rearrangement joins TRBV20-1 to TRBJ1-5; D is possibly TRBD1 (5 bases). The V gene's germline CDR1 is DFQATT and CDR2 SNEGSKA (reference sequence). Trimming took 0 bases from V and 2 from J, leaving 11 bases between them. The CDR3 has 15 residues. CDR3 nucleotides: TGCAGTGCTAGAGATCCGGGGGTCCGCAATCAGCCCCAGCATTTT. This codes for CSARDPGVRNQPQHF.

This clonotype has a count of ten or more. The V call is TRBV4-3, the J call TRBJ1-2; a weak D match, TRBD1 (5 bases). The V end was cut by 4 bases, the J end by 4 bases, with 19 bases between. The CDR3 consists of 16 residues. Germline V lookup: CDR1 LGHNA, CDR2 YSLEER. DNA of the CDR3: TGCGCCAGCAGCCGAGAACAGGCCCCCTTGTTCTATGGCTACACCTTC. Its protein is CASSREQAPLFYGYTF.

At least ten counts were recorded for this clonotype. The chain uses TRBV3-1 and TRBJ2-1, with TRBD1 identical over 9 bases. CDR3 size: 15 residues. Germline CDR1 is LGHDT and CDR2 is YNNKEL (reference sequence). The junction had 4 bases not matched to a gene; V was cut back by 2 bases and J by 5 bases. DNA of the CDR3: TGTGCCAGCAGCCAATGGGACAGGGCACACAATGAGCAGTTCTTC. Residues: CASSQWDRAHNEQFF.

This clonotype was seen repeatedly, ten times or more. The gene calls are TRBV24-1 and TRBJ2-4; TRBD1 aligns across 10 bases. The CDR3 length is 17 residues. The trim removed 2 bases at V and 2 bases at J, leaving 5 bases unmatched. Germline V lookup: CDR1 KGHDR, CDR2 SFDVKD. The CDR3 DNA is TGTGCCACCAGTGATTCACGACAGGGGGCGTCCAAAAACATTCAGTACTTC. It yields the protein CATSDSRQGASKNIQYF.

This clonotype has ten or more counts. The chain links TRBV4-3 to TRBJ1-4; D is possibly TRBD1 (6 bases). The CDR3 loop spans 15 amino acids. V lost 5 bases to trimming and J lost 0 bases, with 10 bases between them. Germline CDR1 reads LGHNA; CDR2 reads YSLEER. The CDR3 coding sequence is TGCGCCAGCAGCGCAGGGGCTACAACTAATGAAAAACTGTTTTTT. Translation: CASSAGATTNEKLFF.

This clonotype appeared a few times. The chain employs TRBV24-1 and TRBJ2-1, with 9 bases that match TRBD1. The length of the CDR3 is 15 residues. The V gene end was trimmed by 3 bases and the J gene end by 8 bases; junction bases not matched to a gene: 7. The germline gives CDR1 KGHDR, CDR2 SFDVKD. CDR3 DNA: TGTGCCACCAGTGATCCCCGACAGGGGGGCGATGAGCAGTTCTTC. Translated, it gives CATSDPRQGGDEQFF.

The sample holds many counts of this clonotype. The chain is built from TRBV12-3 or TRBV12-4 and TRBJ1-1, with D unclear. This CDR3 has 13 amino acids. Trimming took off 10 bases at V and 6 bases at J, with 18 bases between the two ends. The CDR3 DNA follows: TGTGCCAACGCGATGATGAGTGGCGCTGAAGCTTTCTTT. Its translation: CANAMMSGAEAFF.

This clonotype was counted ten times or more. This sequence joins TRBV5-1 and TRBJ2-7; 8 positions agree with TRBD1. CDR1 SGHRS and CDR2 YFSETQ come from the germline V gene. With 5 bases clipped from V and 1 base from J, the junction kept 8 bases outside the gene matches. The CDR3 runs to 15 residues. CDR3 loop: CASRKTGDLSYEQYF. As DNA, the CDR3 is TGCGCCAGCAGGAAGACAGGGGACTTATCCTACGAGCAGTACTTC.